This TCR beta chain was found in a study of identical twins (dated by TCRdb to the mid-2010s). About the full investigation: The study deep-sequenced TCR alpha and beta repertoires from monozygotic twins, unrelated adults of various ages and cord blood to test whether fetal clonotypes persist. Replicate twin experiments were performed at different times using different library preparation protocols to rule out contamination. Study-wide findings and limitations: Compared with coincidental sharing between unrelated individuals, out-of-frame TCR alpha sequences shared between twins had an excess of sequences with low generation probability. Abundant cord blood beta clonotypes carried fewer insertions; young adult naive repertoires showed a weaker similar trend, while memory repertoires showed none. Recombination models systematically underestimated out-of-frame TCR alpha sharing in monozygotic twins but agreed with sharing between unrelated individuals. Zero-insertion analyses could be partly confounded by invariant T cells such as MAIT and iNKT, though diverse VJ usage argued against such confounding for most clonotypes. Because the same donors could not be followed over many years, conclusions were based on cross-sectional statistical analysis. Excess twin sharing in beta out-of-frame sequences was weaker because fewer shared sequences lowered the signal-to-noise ratio.

Every donor was a healthy Caucasian. To note about this clonotype: Its recognized antigen is unknown. No qualities accompany the bases; no much larger clone lies one base away.

Receptors were amplified or captured by 5' RACE. The instrument given in TCRdb is Illumina HiSeq 2000. Template switching added a universal primer binding site, and the final cDNA carried a unique molecular identifier that allowed TCR cDNA molecules to be counted accurately. Specific primers in the conserved constant-segment region were used to synthesize first-strand cDNA for TCR alpha and beta chains. Each cDNA library was double barcoded, with a SMART-Mk sample barcode plus Illumina barcodes, to control for contamination. Two successive PCR steps introduced TruSeq adapter sequences along with Illumina sample barcodes. The Illumina HiSeq platform was used with custom primers to sequence TCR alpha and beta cDNA libraries. The published analysis was carried out like this. MiGEC was used to process raw reads and extract unique molecular identifiers, and MiXCR was used to find CDR3 positions. For each individual, recombination models were inferred using an EM algorithm with the repgenHMM and IGoR tools. The analysis of shared clonotypes was done with the tcR package in R, with sharing normalized by the product of cloneset sizes. Out-of-frame nonproductive sequences were analyzed to study raw recombination free of thymic and clonal selection effects. The public reads were reanalyzed by TCRdb: fastp trimming at Q25, MiXCR alignment, in-frame beta chains only. Entries that share a CDR3 protein sequence are merged under the most common genes and DNA. The V and J calls were not made by the authors but by TCRdb's processing. Here the sample has some 1,600,000 distinct CDR3 sequences; around 33% occur a single time. 0.25% to 0.3% of the sample is held by the ten biggest clonotypes.

This TCR was sampled from a newborn girl in good health. The sequenced sample was cord blood.

The CDR3 corresponds to CASSLPVGNYGYTF. Here is the DNA: TGTGCCAGCAGCTTACCGGTCGGGAACTATGGCTACACCTTC. The receptor chain draws on TRBV7-9 and TRBJ1-2, with no reliable assignment of the D segment. The junction carries 9 bases between V and J, which are trimmed by 2 bases and 2 bases respectively. The germline V gene (reference sequence) specifies SEHNR as CDR1 and FQNEAQ as CDR2. The CDR3 contains 14 residues, cysteine and phenylalanine counted. Only CDR3 DNA is held: 42 bases, read in frame from base 1.